This T cell receptor (beta chain) is drawn from a study of blood T cell repertoires in COVID-19. Study details: The United States, Italy and Spain supplied acute and convalescent COVID-19 samples.

V lost 3 bases and J lost 8, with 11 bases in between. This CDR3 region has 11 residues. Germline V gene data show CDR1 as SQVTM and CDR2 as ANQGSEA. Original handling: How many nucleated cells were present was estimated from reference gene primer amplification. Assay used: immunoSEQ multiplex PCR; TCRdb lists only in-frame clones, some missing. Clone size and V and J calls were adopted from that table, with D and trimming inferred from the DNA. The table includes about 50,000 clones, 85% to 90% detected once. In its sample, this clone was seen a few times. Sequencing was done on a sample of peripheral blood. The rearrangement uses TRBV29-1 and TRBJ2-7; a possible D gene is TRBD1 (6 bases). This TCR came from a man in his forties or fifties with active COVID-19. For the CDR3, the DNA is TGCAGCGTTGATGCCTGGGGGCAGCAGTACTTC. This codes for CSVDAWGQQYF.